This T cell receptor (beta chain) was obtained from a study of Ad26.COV2.S vaccination and SARS-CoV-2 variants. Study details: The donor participated in the COV1001 trial, in its Ad26.COV2.S arm.

Clones were read by immunoSEQ multiplex PCR, and TCRdb kept only the in-frame ones, dropping some. The table shows over 400,000 clones, with roughly 90% occurring only once. This CDR3 has 14 residues. Trimming left V 10 bases short and J 1 base short, with 16 bases between. In germline, CDR1 is MNHEY, CDR2 SVGAGI. As for treatment: around 19 received Ad26.COV2.S at low or high dose, single or two shots; about 5 received placebo; per-sample allocation not given. The samples date from day 63 after the first vaccine or placebo injection. The chain joins TRBV6-5 to TRBJ1-2, with D maybe TRBD1 (5 bases). The TCR comes from a person between 18 and 59 years old who received the Ad26.COV2.S COVID-19 vaccine or a placebo. This specimen was peripheral blood, taken in a trial of Ad26.COV2.S vaccine versus placebo. The CDR3 protein is CATRWGGGNYGYTF. Written as DNA, the CDR3 is TGTGCCACCCGATGGGGGGGAGGTAACTATGGCTACACCTTC.